The T cell receptor (beta chain) under discussion was sequenced for a study of radiation and T cells in renal cell carcinoma. Across the study: Nephrectomy followed 15 Gy stereotactic body radiation by 4 weeks. The study, taken as a whole, reports: In blood, top tumor clones expanded by 2 weeks, shrinking by 4. Baseline intratumoral clonotype presence is unknown without pretreatment biopsies.

The V gene end was trimmed by 4 bases and the J gene end by 6 bases; junction bases not matched to a gene: 2. Germline lookup yields CDR1 SGHTA and CDR2 FQGTGA. The CDR3 spans 14 residues. Sequenced by immunoSEQ multiplex PCR; TCRdb stores in-frame clones only, minus some. The sample includes about 130,000 clones, about four fifths seen only once; the top ten take about 3%. Worth noting for this clone: The target antigen is unknown.

Time point described: baseline pretreatment blood. Specified treatment: 15 Gy SBRT to primary tumor, nephrectomy 4 weeks later. The tumor was a clear cell renal cell carcinoma. The specimen comprised blood, sampled from a patient whose treatment included radiotherapy and nephrectomy. The rearrangement links TRBV7-3 to TRBJ2-7; TRBD2 aligns across 14 bases. This receptor was taken from a woman in her sixties with renal cell carcinoma. The CDR3 DNA follows: TGTGCCAGCAGCTCCGGGACTAGCGGGAGCGAGCAGTACTTC. This gives the protein CASSSGTSGSEQYF.